This T cell receptor beta chain was identified during a study of OX40 agonist ivuxolimab in advanced cancers. The overall study: Ivuxolimab, which patients received intravenously every 2 weeks, was dosed at 0.01 to 10 mg/kg. Patients with hepatocellular carcinoma, melanoma, renal cell or head and neck cancer made up the dose-escalation patients.

On this clone: Its antigen is not known.

CDR3 size: 14 residues. V shed 3 bases, J shed 5 bases, and the junction held 5 bases outside the gene matches. Germline V CDR1 and CDR2: ENHRY, SYGVKD. Study-wide results and caveats: There were also nonresponders showing low normalized T-cell clonal expansion.

Sequencing was performed with immunoSEQ multiplex PCR; in TCRdb, only in-frame clones are kept and a portion is missing. The table has about 82,000 clones, around 88% seen once. Samples of blood were obtained at baseline, on cycle 4 day 1, and on cycle 7 day 1. The V gene is TRBV10-3, the J gene TRBJ2-5; 8 bases are shared with TRBD1. The receptor comes from an adult with an advanced solid tumor such as melanoma, head and neck, liver or kidney cancer. Source: CD4+ or CD8+ T cells sorted from blood, taken in a trial of the OX40 agonist ivuxolimab. CDR3 nucleotides: TGTGCCATCAGTGACCATACAGGGGGGGAGACCCAGTACTTC. Protein: CAISDHTGGETQYF.